A selection of T cell receptor beta chains follows, all from one sample in a study of vaccination effects on CD4 cells after COVID-19. These receptors have no identified antigens. Assay: immunoSEQ multiplex PCR; the TCRdb copy retains only in-frame clones and omits some. Among about 30,000 clones listed, roughly two thirds were seen once. The sample in question was CD4+ T cells from PBMCs cultured without peptide, obtained before COVID-19 vaccination. The source is a human donor who received a COVID-19 vaccine. Both conserved end residues are part of each CDR3. Fields, in order: J gene, clone size, V gene, D gene, CDR3 DNA, CDR3 protein. The D gene is left open where the match is weak. Some rows have no size entry. The others give once, few or many, or a class for an expanded clone.

j_call: TRBJ2-1
clone_size: NA
v_call: TRBV7-9
d_call: NA
cdr3_nt: TGTGCCAGCAGCTCTTTGAGTTCGACCTACAATGAGCAGTTCTTC
cdr3_aa: CASSSLSSTYNEQFF

j_call: TRBJ1-1
clone_size: once
v_call: TRBV30
d_call: TRBD1
cdr3_nt: TGTGCCTGGAGGACAGGGCCGGGGACTGAAGCTTTCTTT
cdr3_aa: CAWRTGPGTEAFF

j_call: TRBJ2-7
clone_size: few
v_call: TRBV6-1
d_call: NA
cdr3_nt: TGTGCCAGCAGTGATAGCCTCCCCTACGAGCAGTACTTC
cdr3_aa: CASSDSLPYEQYF

j_call: TRBJ2-7
clone_size: NA
v_call: TRBV6-5
d_call: TRBD1
cdr3_nt: TGTGCCAGCAGTTATCAACCCGGGACAGCCTACGAGCAGTACTTC
cdr3_aa: CASSYQPGTAYEQYF

j_call: TRBJ2-5
clone_size: few
v_call: TRBV2
d_call: TRBD2
cdr3_nt: TGTGCCAGCAGTGTGAATAGCGGGGGGGAGACCCAGTACTTC
cdr3_aa: CASSVNSGGETQYF

j_call: TRBJ2-2
clone_size: NA
v_call: TRBV7-7
d_call: TRBD2
cdr3_nt: TGTGCCAGCAGTACTAGCGGGGGCCGCTCCACCGGGGAGCTGTTTTTT
cdr3_aa: CASSTSGGRSTGELFF

j_call: TRBJ1-3
clone_size: NA
v_call: TRBV6-1
d_call: NA
cdr3_nt: TGTGCCAGCAGTGAAGATGGAGGAAGTAACACCATATATTTT
cdr3_aa: CASSEDGGSNTIYF

j_call: TRBJ1-2
clone_size: NA
v_call: TRBV7-9
d_call: NA
cdr3_nt: TGTGCCAGCAGCTCTGGGCAGGGGTATAACTATGGCTACACCTTC
cdr3_aa: CASSSGQGYNYGYTF

j_call: TRBJ2-3
clone_size: NA
v_call: TRBV2
d_call: NA
cdr3_nt: TGTGCCAGCAGCCCGGAGACAGATACGCAGTATTTT
cdr3_aa: CASSPETDTQYF

j_call: TRBJ2-3
clone_size: few
v_call: TRBV3-1/TRBV3-2
d_call: TRBD2
cdr3_nt: TGTGCCAGCAGCCAACTGTTAGCGGGGTTAGGCACAGATACGCAGTATTTT
cdr3_aa: CASSQLLAGLGTDTQYF

j_call: TRBJ1-5
clone_size: NA
v_call: TRBV7-9
d_call: TRBD1
cdr3_nt: TGTGCCAGCAGCTTGGGGGACAGCACCCATCAGCCCCAGCATTTT
cdr3_aa: CASSLGDSTHQPQHF

j_call: TRBJ2-5
clone_size: NA
v_call: TRBV7-9
d_call: TRBD2
cdr3_nt: TGTGCCAGCACGGAGAGCGGGGGGGCGGAGACCCAGTACTTC
cdr3_aa: CASTESGGAETQYF

j_call: TRBJ2-5
clone_size: NA
v_call: TRBV2
d_call: NA
cdr3_nt: TGTGCCAGCAGTGAATGGGTTGCGGAGACCCAGTACTTC
cdr3_aa: CASSEWVAETQYF

j_call: TRBJ2-7
clone_size: NA
v_call: TRBV7-2
d_call: NA
cdr3_nt: TGTGCCAGCAGCTTAGTATTATCCGACGAGCAGTACTTC
cdr3_aa: CASSLVLSDEQYF